This paragraph reports one T cell receptor beta chain. The antigen is unknown. The data stem from a study of T cells after yellow fever vaccination. Points from the study as a whole: A small proportion of clonotypes was detected in both the CD4 and CD8 compartments. Most clones from primary vaccination were detected again post-booster (about 95% CD4, roughly 90% CD8). When the response was secondary, it was weaker but reached its peak faster, day 5 versus 15.

TCR cDNA was made by 5'RACE template switching, adding a universal primer site and UMIs. Using its own MiXCR run on the 5' RACE reads, TCRdb lists one record per CDR3 protein. The sample yields about 370,000 distinct CDR3 sequences, around 10% seen once. Germline CDR1 reads SEHNR; CDR2 reads FQNEAQ (reference sequence). V was trimmed by 5 bases and J by 6 bases, leaving 16 bases between them. This CDR3 comprises 15 residues. This sequence originates from a man younger than 30 who received the YFV17D yellow fever vaccine. The material was PBMCs, obtained on the day of the first yellow fever vaccination. This chain links TRBV7-9 with TRBJ2-2; D possibly corresponds to TRBD2 (5 bases). The CDR3 coding sequence is TGTGCCAGCAGCCCCACTAGGGTTCTGGCCGGGGAGCTGTTTTTT. Protein: CASSPTRVLAGELFF.